This T cell receptor (beta chain) derives from a study of tumor-infiltrating lymphocytes in primary liver carcinoma (dated 2017 in TCRdb). Concerning the study at large: Hepatocellular carcinoma (four) or combined HCC and intrahepatic cholangiocarcinoma (one) was present in the five patients, who were three men and two women aged 30 to 69 years. The tumors of the five patients were staged as T1-T3 N0M0, with maximum diameters ranging from 4.2 to 10 cm. Each sample produced about 3.5 to 8 million productive TCRbeta reads, and read depth showed no significant difference between tissue types. For each liver tumor, the study sampled five regions along with adjacent normal tissue and blood, and applied TCRbeta repertoire sequencing, expression microarrays and whole-exome sequencing. A total of some 35 specimens from 5 patients underwent TCRbeta repertoire sequencing, comprising some 25 tumor regions, 5 adjacent noncancerous liver tissues and 5 peripheral blood samples. To link TCRbeta repertoire diversity to the local molecular phenotype, the roughly 24 tumor region samples were profiled with Agilent mRNA microarrays. Reproducibility between technical replicate repertoires was high, with correlation coefficients above 0.98 and mean shared-clone rates around 0.88.

Points on this clonotype: This clone's antigen is unknown. One junction end does not reproduce the germline sequence, and a read error may be involved.

Without any cell sorting, total RNA and DNA were co-extracted from around 18-30 mg of bulk tissue using the AllPrep DNA/RNA mini kit. Five patients with histopathologically diagnosed primary liver carcinoma underwent surgical resection in China between late 2015 and March 2016. At the time of sampling, the patients had chronic HBV infection and had not received any treatment. Five spatially separated regions were sampled from each tumor: the superior, inferior, left-lateral and right-lateral poles, plus the tumor centre. Histological examination found more than 75% viable tumor cells in every tumor sample. Fresh tumor and adjacent tissue pieces were bisected, with one half stored in RNAlater at -80 degrees C and the other half sent for histology. TCRbeta-specific cDNA was reverse-transcribed from approximately 500 ng total RNA using a constant-region primer and ProtoScript II reverse transcriptase. Construction of the TCRbeta libraries relied on three nested rounds of multiplex PCR, following a slightly modified ARM-PCR procedure. Multiplex TRBV1-TRBV30 forward primers and a Cbeta reverse primer were used in the first two PCR rounds, each of which was run for roughly 10 cycles. A final 25-cycle PCR with Deep VentR polymerase added sample barcodes and Illumina adapters. Before sequencing, amplicons between 200 and 500 bp were purified from gel using a QIAquick gel extraction kit. The TCRbeta amplicons were sequenced with 250-bp paired-end reads on an Illumina HiSeq 2500. The published analysis was carried out like this. To recover full CDR3 sequences, reads were quality-trimmed using Trimmomatic v0.33 and paired reads were then merged using FLASH v1.2.11. MiGEC v1.2.1b assigned V, D and J germline segments to the rearranged TCRbeta sequences. Clonotype statistics and Shannon-Wiener diversity indices were calculated with VDJtools v1.0.0. Except for diversity analysis, only each sample's 250 most abundant clonotypes were used in subsequent analyses to reduce sampling bias. In TCRdb, the public reads were trimmed at Q25 with fastp and aligned with MiXCR, with productive beta chains retained. Identical CDR3 proteins give one entry, which carries the most common genes and DNA. Clone size and V and J calls follow TCRdb, not the original study. For this sample the table gives 25,000 to 30,000 distinct CDR3 sequences, of which around 84% were detected only once. Just over 45% of the sample lies in the top ten.

What the study reported, not specific to this receptor: Only roughly 8-25% of top clones appeared in all five regions of a tumor, which suggests that tumor-infiltrating T cells are spatially heterogeneous. With just four or five patients in the study, the authors point out that the findings should be validated in a larger study. The top 250 clones accounted for a significantly greater share of the repertoire in tumors than in blood (p = 0.039). Pairs of tumor regions showed greater repertoire overlap (mean about 36%) than tumor-adjacent pairs (approximately 17%) or tumor-blood pairs (approximately 15%), which is consistent with antigen-driven expansion. Because sequencing covered only the TCR beta chain and unpaired alpha chains were not captured, true repertoire diversity is likely underestimated. Because the samples were bulk and unsorted, CD4+ and CD8+ T cell repertoires could not be compared.

From the cysteine up to the phenylalanine, the CDR3 has a length of 15 residues. Here the CDR3 DNA is all that survives: 45 bases in frame from base 1. The germline V gene specifies MNHEY as CDR1 and SVGEGT as CDR2. The source material was liver tumor tissue from sampling region 3. The cell subset or site label on this specimen signifies: tumor region T3, left-lateral pole. The TCR originated in a man aged 35 to 55 with primary liver carcinoma and hepatitis B virus infection. The rearranged chain carries TRBV6-2 or TRBV6-3 and TRBJ1-5; TRBD1 might be the D gene, on 6 matching bases. The last part of the DNA fits TRBJ2-3 better; the J call may be wrong. The nucleotide sequence is TGTACCAGCAGTTTGGACAGTTATATCAATCAGCCCCAGTATTTT. Its protein is CTSSLDSYINQPQYF.